One sample yielded the 21 T cell receptor beta chains listed below, sequenced in a study of blood T cell repertoires in COVID-19. Clones were read by immunoSEQ multiplex PCR, and TCRdb kept only the in-frame ones, dropping some. The table has about 180,000 clones, around 80% seen once; the top ten hold approximately 12%. Specimen: peripheral blood. All receptors derive from a woman aged 80 or over with COVID-19, enrolled during active disease.

CDR3 amino acids: CASSPGYEQYF. The DNA of the CDR3 is TGTGCCAGCAGCCCAGGCTACGAGCAGTACTTC. The gene calls are TRBV7-6 and TRBJ2-7, with unresolved D. There are 11 residues in the CDR3. CDR1 SGHVS and CDR2 FNYEAQ come from the germline V gene. V lost 5 bases to trimming and J lost 3 bases, with 5 bases between them.

The rearrangement joins TRBV7-9 to TRBJ1-2, with TRBD1 matching 9 bases. The CDR3 is 14 amino acids. Per the germline V gene, CDR1 is SEHNR and CDR2 is FQNEAQ (reference sequence). J was trimmed by 7 bases and V by 3 bases; bases with no gene match: 6. The CDR3 reads CASSFGQGIVGYTF. The DNA for the CDR3 is TGTGCCAGCAGCTTTGGACAGGGGATTGTTGGCTACACCTTC.

The CDR3: CATSLSSSFTQYF. The CDR3 DNA reads as TGTGCCACCAGCCTTTCCTCTTCCTTTACGCAGTATTTT. The chain carries TRBV24-1 and TRBJ2-3; no reliable D call. The CDR3 consists of 13 residues. Germline V gives CDR1 KGHDR, CDR2 SFDVKD. With 7 bases removed from V and 8 bases from J, the gap between germline ends came to 15 bases.

The chain has TRBV28 and TRBJ2-1, with 10 bases identical to TRBD1. CDR1 and CDR2 (germline): MDHEN, SYDVKM. The CDR3 totals 14 residues. The V gene end was trimmed by 7 bases and the J gene end by 3 bases; junction bases not matched to a gene: 3. CDR3 nucleotides: TGTGCCAGCACCGGGACAGGGGTCTACAATGAGCAGTTCTTC. It is translated as CASTGTGVYNEQFF.

This rearrangement joins TRBV7-9 to TRBJ2-7; D may be TRBD2 (6 bases). CDR1 is SEHNR and CDR2 is FQNEAQ in the germline V gene (reference sequence). V lost 5 bases and J 6 bases, leaving 11 bases between the germline ends. This CDR3 is built from 12 residues. CDR3 amino acids: CASSPGAPEQYF. The DNA for the CDR3 is TGTGCCAGCAGCCCGGGAGCCCCCGAGCAGTACTTC.

The chain joins TRBV7-9 to TRBJ2-1; 11 positions match TRBD1. The germline V gene encodes CDR1 SEHNR and CDR2 FQNEAQ (reference sequence). The CDR3 contains 14 residues. The V and J ends lost 3 bases and 9 bases, in that order; junction bases with no gene match: 4. CDR3 region: CASSFWTGGSEQFF. CDR3 nucleotides: TGTGCCAGCAGCTTCTGGACAGGGGGCAGTGAGCAGTTCTTC.

The chain carries TRBV5-6 and TRBJ1-1; possible D gene TRBD1, 6 bases. Trimming removed 4 bases from V and 0 bases from J, with 16 bases in between. This CDR3 region has 16 residues. The V gene's germline CDR1 is SGHDT and CDR2 YYEEEE. This chain's CDR3 is CASSIYREPMNTEAFF. CDR3 coding DNA: TGTGCCAGCAGCATCTACAGGGAACCTATGAACACTGAAGCTTTCTTT.

The chain combines TRBV5-1 with TRBJ2-3, with a possible D match to TRBD1 (5 bases). In germline, CDR1 is SGHRS, CDR2 YFSETQ. CDR3 length: 15 amino acids. V lost 0 bases and J 2 bases, leaving 10 bases between the germline ends. The CDR3, as DNA: TGCGCCAGCAGCTTGGCCCAGGGCCCCACAGATACGCAGTATTTT. Its translation is CASSLAQGPTDTQYF. The entire variable domain, with the rest obtained from reference TRBV5-1 and TRBJ2-3, is as follows: KAGVTQTPRYLIKTRGQQVTLSCSPISGHRSVSWYQQTPGQGLQFLFEYFSETQRNKGNFPGRFSGRQFSNSRSEMNVSTLELGDSALYLCASSLAQGPTDTQYFGPGTRLTVL.

The chain is built from TRBV7-2 and TRBJ1-2; the D gene is possibly TRBD1 (6 bases). CDR1 is SGHTA, CDR2 FQGNSA, per germline. Trimming pared 2 bases from V and 8 bases from J, leaving 12 bases between. The CDR3 length is 13 residues. CDR3 residues: CASSLRGSRGYTF. CDR3 in DNA: TGTGCCAGCAGCTTAAGGGGGTCGAGGGGCTACACCTTC.

This clone was observed a few times. The chain is built from TRBV5-4 and TRBJ1-2; possible D gene TRBD1, 6 bases. V lost 1 base, J lost 0 bases, and 10 bases lay in between. Germline V lookup: CDR1 SGHNT, CDR2 YYREEE (reference sequence). This CDR3 spans 15 amino acids. The DNA of the CDR3 is TGTGCCAGCAGCTTGCGCACAGGGCCTAACTATGGCTACACCTTC. Translation gives CASSLRTGPNYGYTF. The whole variable domain, remainder taken from reference TRBV5-4 and TRBJ1-2, is ETGVTQSPTHLIKTRGQQVTLRCSSQSGHNTVSWYQQALGQGPQFIFQYYREEENGRGNFPPRFSGLQFPNYSSELNVNALELDDSALYLCASSLRTGPNYGYTFGSGTRLTVV.

The genes are TRBV18 and TRBJ2-7, with D possibly being TRBD1 (5 bases). V lost 4 bases and J lost 5, with 12 bases in between. The germline V gene has CDR1 KGHSH and CDR2 LQKENI. The CDR3 consists of 13 residues. CDR3 nucleotides: TGTGCCAGCTCACGATTGCAGGGCAACGAGCAGTACTTC. Translation gives CASSRLQGNEQYF.

CDR3 protein: CASRGQYYGYTF. CDR3 coding DNA: TGCGCCAGCAGAGGACAGTACTATGGCTACACCTTC. V is TRBV5-1 and J is TRBJ1-2; possibly TRBD1 for D (6 bases). Trimming cost V 5 bases and J 3 bases, with 8 bases left between them. The CDR3 spans 12 residues. Germline assignment: CDR1 SGHRS and CDR2 YFSETQ.

The genes are TRBV6-4 and TRBJ1-5; no clear D gene. The CDR3 consists of 13 residues. V lost 6 bases to trimming and J lost 7 bases, with 13 bases between them. The germline V gene has CDR1 MRHNA and CDR2 SNTAGT. CDR3 amino acids: CASSPGIDQPQHF. CDR3 bases: TGTGCCAGCAGCCCAGGTATCGACCAGCCCCAGCATTTT.

The V and J genes are TRBV30 and TRBJ1-2, with 9 bases identical to TRBD1. Germline assignment: CDR1 GTSNPN and CDR2 SVGIG (reference sequence). The CDR3 is 17 amino acids. V lost 2 bases to trimming and J lost 2 bases; unmatched junction nucleotides: 12. The DNA for the CDR3 is TGTGCCTGGAGTTCCCCTTTGGACAGGGGCGACAACTATGGCTACACCTTC. It specifies CAWSSPLDRGDNYGYTF.

V is TRBV7-9 and J is TRBJ2-6; tentatively, D is TRBD1 (6 bases). Germline CDR1 SEHNR, CDR2 FQNEAQ (reference sequence). The V gene lost 1 base and the J gene lost 11 bases, with 15 bases spanning the gap. The CDR3 contains 15 residues. The CDR3 bases are TGTGCCAGCAGCTTAGACGTGGGGGCGCATTACGTCCTGACTTTC. As protein: CASSLDVGAHYVLTF.

The chain recombines TRBV29-1 with TRBJ2-5; D ambiguous. In germline, CDR1 is SQVTM, CDR2 ANQGSEA. V dropped 7 bases and J dropped 9 bases, with 18 bases sitting between them. This CDR3 region has 12 residues. CDR3 protein: CSDVTRRGSQYF. The CDR3 nucleotides are TGCAGCGACGTGACGCGTCGCGGCTCCCAGTACTTC.

The V and J genes are TRBV6-2 or TRBV6-3 and TRBJ1-1; TRBD1 is a possible D gene (6 bases). CDR1 and CDR2 from the germline V gene are MNHEY and SVGEGT. V lost 2 bases, J lost 5 bases, and 15 bases lay in between. The CDR3 sequence is 15 residues long. CDR3 amino acids: CASSYRTSGHTEAFF. In DNA form, the CDR3 reads TGTGCCAGCAGTTACCGGACCTCGGGACATACTGAAGCTTTCTTT.

The chain carries TRBV27 and TRBJ2-1; 10 bases are shared with TRBD2. CDR3 length equals 13 residues. Trimming cost V 9 bases and J 7 bases; bases outside gene matches: 6. Germline V CDR1 and CDR2: MNHEY, SMNVEV (reference sequence). The CDR3 nucleotides are TGTGCCAGAGGAGCGGGAGGGGAGAATGAGCAGTTCTTC. It encodes CARGAGGENEQFF.

This sequence joins TRBV2 and TRBJ1-5; 9 bases fit TRBD1. After removal of 9 bases from V and 1 base from J, the junction contained 7 bases not matched to a gene. The CDR3 length is 15 residues. CDR1 and CDR2 (germline): SNHLY, FYNNEI. CDR3 sequence reads: CASHFGTGSNQPQHF. CDR3 sequence (DNA): TGTGCCAGTCACTTTGGGACAGGGAGCAATCAGCCCCAGCATTTT.

The V gene is TRBV7-2, the J gene TRBJ2-7; TRBD2 aligns across 9 bases. This CDR3 region has 16 residues. The V gene end was trimmed by 1 base and the J gene end by 6 bases; junction bases not matched to a gene: 10. Germline CDR1 reads SGHTA; CDR2 reads FQGNSA. The CDR3 region has the DNA TGTGCCAGCAGCTTAGGTTTCTGGACTAGCGCCCCCGAGCAGTACTTC. As protein: CASSLGFWTSAPEQYF.

There are a few counts of this clone. The chain carries TRBV19 and TRBJ1-1; D gene uncertain. This CDR3 has 13 amino acids. V was trimmed by 6 bases and J by 1 base, leaving 9 bases between them. CDR1 is LNHDA and CDR2 is SQIVND in the germline V gene (reference sequence). CDR3 DNA: TGTGCCAGTAGGCCCGCCGGGAACACTGAAGCTTTCTTT. Translating gives CASRPAGNTEAFF.